These 31 T cell receptor beta chains came from one sample sequenced in a study of T cell responses to AZD1222 COVID-19 vaccine. Clones were read by immunoSEQ multiplex PCR, and TCRdb kept only the in-frame ones, dropping some. Among under 140,000 clones listed, about nine tenths were seen once. Material: peripheral blood, obtained 28 days after the second AZD1222 dose. Receptor source: an adult who received the AZD1222 COVID-19 vaccine.

This clone was recorded once. This sequence joins TRBV2 and TRBJ2-5; D not certain. Germline CDR1 reads SNHLY; CDR2 reads FYNNEI. This CDR3 is built from 14 residues. With 2 bases removed from V and 1 base from J, the gap between germline ends came to 8 bases. This CDR3 reads CASSEQAPQETQYF. The CDR3 DNA reads as TGTGCCAGCAGTGAACAGGCACCCCAAGAGACCCAGTACTTC.

The chain uses TRBV11-3 and TRBJ2-7; weak D call: TRBD1 (6 bases). Germline CDR1 and CDR2: SGHNT and YENEEA. V lost 3 bases and J 5 bases, leaving 14 bases between the germline ends. The CDR3 runs to 14 residues. The CDR3 protein is CASSLPGVGNEQYF. The CDR3 nucleotides are TGTGCCAGCAGCTTGCCAGGGGTTGGAAACGAGCAGTACTTC.

As for this clone: Compared with germline, one end of the junction differs, possibly owing to a read error. The V gene is TRBV7-7, the J gene TRBJ2-1; 9 bases fit TRBD1. The CDR3 has 14 residues. Germline V gene lookup returns CDR1 SSHAT and CDR2 FNYEAQ (reference sequence). The CDR3 nucleotides read TGTGCTAGCAGCTTGGACACAGGGGGCAGTGAGCAGTTCTTC. Its translation is CASSLDTGGSEQFF.

The J gene is TRBJ2-1, the V gene TRBV5-1; 10 bases match TRBD1. Germline CDR1 reads SGHRS; CDR2 reads YFSETQ. The J segment lost 4 bases and the V segment lost 9 bases, leaving 10 bases of the junction unmatched. The CDR3 consists of 15 residues. The CDR3 DNA reads as TGCGCCACCGGACAGGGGGACCTTTTTTACAATGAGCAGTTCTTC. It translates to CATGQGDLFYNEQFF.

This clone showed up just once. The rearrangement links TRBV9 to TRBJ2-7; 8 nucleotides agree with TRBD2. The junction had 0 bases not matched to a gene; V was cut back by 7 bases and J by 3 bases. Germline V gene lookup returns CDR1 SGDLS and CDR2 YYNGEE. CDR3 length: 11 residues. The CDR3 nucleotides read TGTGCCAGCGGGACTAGCTACGAGCAGTACTTC. As protein: CASGTSYEQYF.

The chain has TRBV18 and TRBJ2-3, with a possible D match to TRBD1 (6 bases). The V gene lost 4 bases and the J gene lost 0 bases, with 17 bases spanning the gap. From germline, CDR1 is KGHSH and CDR2 LQKENI. This CDR3 spans 17 amino acids. In DNA, the CDR3 is TGTGCCAGCTCACGGAACGGGGAAGGGGGTAGCACAGATACGCAGTATTTT. This encodes CASSRNGEGGSTDTQYF.

This chain uses TRBV6-2 or TRBV6-3 with TRBJ1-3, with D hard to call. The CDR3 consists of 16 residues. Germline V CDR1 and CDR2: MNHEY, SVGEGT. The V and J ends lost 2 bases and 0 bases respectively, with 11 bases between them. CDR3 nucleotides: TGTGCCAGCAGTTACGGAGGACCCGACTCTGGAAACACCATATATTTT. Translation: CASSYGGPDSGNTIYF.

The table lists this clone with a count of one. V is TRBV7-2 and J is TRBJ2-7; 8 bases agree with TRBD2. Germline CDR1 is SGHTA and CDR2 is FQGNSA. This CDR3 has 14 amino acids. J was trimmed by 2 bases and V by 0 bases; bases with no gene match: 0. The CDR3: CASSLAAGAYEQYF. DNA for the CDR3: TGTGCCAGCAGCTTAGCAGCGGGGGCCTACGAGCAGTACTTC.

The V gene is TRBV4-2, the J gene TRBJ2-7; 11 bases align to TRBD1. The CDR3 is 17 residues long. Germline lookup yields CDR1 LGHNA and CDR2 YNFKEQ. Unmatched junction bases numbered 10, after V lost 0 bases and J lost 6 bases. CDR3 sequence: CASSQDLRGQGASEQYF. In nucleotides, the CDR3 is TGTGCCAGCAGCCAAGATTTAAGAGGACAGGGGGCGTCCGAGCAGTACTTC.

V is TRBV4-2 and J is TRBJ2-2; 12 bases map to TRBD2. With V trimmed by 1 base and J by 4 bases, 10 bases remained unmatched. This CDR3 is 19 amino acids long. The V gene's germline CDR1 is LGHNA and CDR2 YNFKEQ. The CDR3 loop is CASSQGFSSGGAGTGELFF. CDR3 DNA sequence: TGTGCCAGCAGCCAAGGATTCTCTAGCGGGGGGGCGGGCACCGGGGAGCTGTTTTTT.

J is TRBJ2-6 and V is TRBV14, with a possible D match to TRBD1 (6 bases). The CDR3 runs 19 residues. The germline V and J ends were trimmed by 1 base and 1 base, with 17 bases remaining between them. Looked up from germline, CDR1 is SGHDN and CDR2 is FVKESK. The CDR3 coding sequence is TGTGCCAGCAGCCAAGGGGACCTAACAGGGATATCTGGGGCCAACGTCCTGACTTTC. Its protein product is CASSQGDLTGISGANVLTF.

This clone was seen just once. The genes are TRBV7-2 and TRBJ2-7; TRBD1 might be the D (5 bases). CDR3 length equals 13 residues. V lost 1 base and J lost 6, with 10 bases in between. Looked up from germline, CDR1 is SGHTA and CDR2 is FQGNSA. The CDR3 sequence is CASSLEGAFEQYF. The DNA of the CDR3 is TGTGCCAGCAGCTTAGAAGGGGCTTTCGAGCAGTACTTC. Together with reference TRBV7-2 and TRBJ2-7, the CDR3 gives the full variable domain: GAGVSQSPSNKVTEKGKDVELRCDPISGHTALYWYRQSLGQGLEFLIYFQGNSAPDKSGLPSDRFSAERTGGSVSTLTIQRTQQEDSAVYLCASSLEGAFEQYFGPGTRLTVT.

The CDR3 loop is CASSLERAGVRNTEAFF. The CDR3 DNA reads TGTGCCAGCAGCTTAGAACGGGCCGGGGTTAGAAACACTGAAGCTTTCTTT. The J gene is TRBJ1-1, the V gene TRBV7-8; D gene ambiguous. Per the germline V gene, CDR1 is SGHVS and CDR2 is FQNEAQ. This CDR3 is built from 17 residues. V gave up 1 base and J gave up 2 bases, with 17 bases separating them.

This rearrangement joins TRBV6-5 to TRBJ2-3; TRBD1 matches 7 bases. CDR1 and CDR2 (germline): MNHEY, SVGAGI. V was clipped by 4 bases and J by 4 bases; unmatched bases: 5. CDR3 size: 14 residues. CDR3 sequence reads: CASSSDRVADTQYF. CDR3 nucleotide sequence: TGTGCCAGCAGTTCCGACAGGGTGGCAGATACGCAGTATTTT.

This chain uses TRBV7-8 with TRBJ2-5; TRBD1 aligns across 10 bases. Losses at the gene ends were 5 bases for V and 4 bases for J; bases not matched to a gene: 4. The CDR3 consists of 14 residues. Per germline, CDR1 SGHVS and CDR2 FQNEAQ. DNA for the CDR3: TGTGCCAGCAGCGCGTGGACAGGGGGAGAGACCCAGTACTTC. Protein: CASSAWTGGETQYF.

The rearrangement links TRBV7-3 to TRBJ2-1; 7 bases are shared with TRBD1. Losses at the gene ends were 5 bases for V and 7 bases for J; bases not matched to a gene: 11. The CDR3 spans 15 residues. CDR1 SGHTA and CDR2 FQGTGA come from the germline V gene. The CDR3 loop is CASSPRGGAINEQFF. As DNA, the CDR3 is TGTGCCAGCAGCCCTAGAGGGGGCGCTATTAATGAGCAGTTCTTC.

The chain combines TRBV15 with TRBJ2-3; 9 bases line up with TRBD2. The CDR3 is 15 residues long. The trim removed 6 bases at V and 6 bases at J, leaving 10 bases unmatched. The germline V gene has CDR1 LNHNV and CDR2 YYDKDF (reference sequence). The CDR3 DNA reads TGTGCCACCAGTCCGAGCGGGGGGCCCTTTGATACGCAGTATTTT. Translation gives CATSPSGGPFDTQYF.

This clone was seen once. This chain links TRBV6-5 with TRBJ2-1; maybe TRBD2 (6 bases). This CDR3 is built from 15 residues. Germline lookup yields CDR1 MNHEY and CDR2 SVGAGI. The ends were cut back, 5 bases at V and 4 bases at J, with 15 bases in the middle. CDR3 DNA sequence: TGTGCCAGCAGTACACCGGGACTGGGGTACAATGAGCAGTTCTTC. It is translated as CASSTPGLGYNEQFF.

The chain employs TRBV12-5 and TRBJ2-1; 11 nucleotides agree with TRBD2. V shed 0 bases, J shed 9 bases, and the junction held 4 bases outside the gene matches. CDR3 size: 15 residues. Germline values: CDR1 LGHNT, CDR2 FRNRAP. The CDR3 is CASGLVLAGVREQFF. The CDR3 bases are TGTGCTAGTGGTTTGGTACTAGCGGGGGTGCGTGAGCAGTTCTTC.

The V and J genes are TRBV2 and TRBJ2-5; maybe TRBD2 (5 bases). Germline lookup yields CDR1 SNHLY and CDR2 FYNNEI. The V and J ends lost 7 bases and 4 bases respectively, with 10 bases between them. This CDR3 has 12 amino acids. CDR3 in amino acids: CASNAGGETQYF. For the CDR3, the DNA is TGTGCCAGCAACGCTGGAGGAGAGACCCAGTACTTC.

This clone appeared a single time. The rearrangement joins TRBV7-3 to TRBJ2-3, with a possible D match to TRBD1 (7 bases). This CDR3 is 16 amino acids long. Looked up from germline, CDR1 is SGHTA and CDR2 is FQGTGA. V was clipped by 5 bases and J by 5 bases, with 20 bases between them. The CDR3 sequence: CASSRSPRGVGDTQYF. CDR3 coding DNA: TGTGCCAGCAGCCGTTCCCCCAGGGGGGTAGGAGATACGCAGTATTTT.

This chain links TRBV5-1 with TRBJ1-5; no firm D call. The CDR3 totals 15 residues. The V and J ends lost 0 bases and 2 bases respectively, with 9 bases between them. CDR1 is SGHRS, CDR2 YFSETQ, per germline. CDR3 sequence: CASSLGPPGNQPQHF. The CDR3 DNA is TGCGCCAGCAGCTTGGGACCCCCGGGCAATCAGCCCCAGCATTTT.

This rearrangement joins TRBV5-6 to TRBJ1-2; 7 positions agree with TRBD1. The CDR3 consists of 14 residues. Unmatched junction bases numbered 10, after V lost 5 bases and J lost 6 bases. Germline V gene data show CDR1 as SGHDT and CDR2 as YYEEEE. CDR3 residues: CASSLPPGGDGYTF. The CDR3 DNA sequence: TGTGCCAGCAGTCTACCTCCAGGGGGAGATGGCTACACCTTC.

By share of the sample, this clone is medium-sized (0.01 to 0.1%). J is TRBJ2-7 and V is TRBV5-1; 8 nucleotides match TRBD2. Germline V gene sequence: CDR1 SGHRS, CDR2 YFSETQ. The CDR3 contains 14 residues. V gave up 0 bases and J gave up 5 bases; unmatched junction bases: 4. The CDR3 loop is CASSLAGGVHEQYF. The CDR3 nucleotides are TGCGCCAGCAGCTTGGCCGGGGGGGTCCACGAGCAGTACTTC.

J is TRBJ1-1 and V is TRBV25-1; D remains unclear. Trimming took 6 bases from V and 6 from J, leaving 17 bases between them. Per the germline V gene, CDR1 is MGHDK and CDR2 is SYGVNS. This CDR3 contains 14 residues. The CDR3 reads CASSPRAASSEAFF. The DNA of the CDR3 is TGTGCCAGCAGCCCACGAGCCGCCAGCTCTGAAGCTTTCTTT.

CDR3 sequence (DNA): TGTGCCAGCAGCTTAGTTAGCACCGGGGAGCTGTTTTTT. It is translated as CASSLVSTGELFF. The V gene is TRBV11-2, the J gene TRBJ2-2; D gene ambiguous. This CDR3 comprises 13 residues. The V end lost 1 base, the J end lost 4 bases, and 4 bases lay between the germline ends. The V gene's germline CDR1 is SGHAT and CDR2 FQNNGV.

The CDR3 spells CASSPATRNTEAFF. CDR3 bases: TGTGCCAGCTCACCAGCCACTCGTAACACTGAAGCTTTCTTT. The gene calls are TRBV18 and TRBJ1-1; D gene unclear. The ends were cut back, 2 bases at V and 2 bases at J, with 9 bases in the middle. This CDR3 has 14 residues. The V gene's germline CDR1 is KGHSH and CDR2 LQKENI. Full variable domain (rest looked up from reference TRBV18 and TRBJ1-1): NAGVMQNPRHLVRRRGQEARLRCSPMKGHSHVYWYRQLPEEGLKFMVYLQKENIIDESGMPKERFSAEFPKEGPSILRIQQVVRGDSAAYFCASSPATRNTEAFFGQGTRLTVV.

The sample holds one count of this clone. The CDR3 region is CASSRIQGGIGYTF. The CDR3, as DNA: TGTGCCAGCAGCCGAATACAGGGGGGTATAGGCTACACCTTC. V gene TRBV5-4 combines with J gene TRBJ1-2, with 8 bases that match TRBD1. V shed 4 bases, J shed 8 bases, and the junction held 10 bases outside the gene matches. This CDR3 has 14 residues. CDR1 and CDR2 (germline): SGHNT, YYREEE (reference sequence).

This clone was seen only a few times. The gene calls are TRBV7-6 and TRBJ1-6; 9 bases fit TRBD1. V lost 5 bases, J lost 6 bases, and 5 bases stayed unmatched. This CDR3 contains 15 residues. Per germline, CDR1 SGHVS and CDR2 FNYEAQ. As DNA, the CDR3 is TGTGCCAGCAGCCTTCGGACAGGGGTTAATTCACCCCTCCACTTT. Translation gives CASSLRTGVNSPLHF.

The chain couples TRBV25-1 to TRBJ1-2; D call uncertain. This CDR3 has 13 amino acids. The germline V gene has CDR1 MGHDK and CDR2 SYGVNS. Between the trimmed V and J ends, which lost 0 bases and 4 bases, there was a span of 6 bases. CDR3 amino acids: CASSEYRGYGYTF. CDR3 sequence (DNA): TGTGCCAGCAGTGAATATCGAGGCTATGGCTACACCTTC.

The chain carries TRBV4-1 and TRBJ1-6; D remains ambiguous. Germline CDR1 reads MGHRA; CDR2 reads YSYEKL. The V end was cut by 0 bases, the J end by 9 bases, with 15 bases between. The CDR3 contains 16 residues. The CDR3 loop is CASSQDPAGDFSPLHF. The CDR3 DNA sequence: TGCGCCAGCAGCCAAGATCCGGCAGGAGATTTTTCACCCCTCCACTTT.